The 23 T cell receptor beta chains below were found in one sample sequenced in a study of blood T cell repertoires in COVID-19. Sequencing used immunoSEQ multiplex PCR; TCRdb keeps in-frame clones, though not all of them. Altogether roughly 300,000 clones are present, 91% being singletons, with the ten largest covering around 2.2%. Sequenced sample: peripheral blood. The receptors come from a woman in her twenties or thirties with COVID-19, enrolled during active disease.

The V call is TRBV11-2, the J call TRBJ1-1, with D perhaps TRBD1 (5 bases). This CDR3 comprises 13 residues. CDR1 is SGHAT, CDR2 FQNNGV, per germline. Trimming pared 0 bases from V and 10 bases from J, leaving 12 bases between. The CDR3 sequence: CASSLDGGRGAFF. The CDR3 DNA is TGTGCCAGCAGCTTAGATGGGGGGAGGGGAGCTTTCTTT.

The rearrangement uses TRBV11-2 and TRBJ2-5, with 9 bases lining up with TRBD1. Trimming at V came to 5 bases and at J to 0 bases, leaving 7 bases not matched to a gene. The CDR3 covers 16 residues. In germline, CDR1 is SGHAT, CDR2 FQNNGV. The CDR3 region has the DNA TGTGCCAGCAGCGGATACCGGGACAGGGACCAAGAGACCCAGTACTTC. This encodes CASSGYRDRDQETQYF.

In the case of this clone: The identical CDR3 is also encoded by other nucleotide sequences in the sample. The V and J genes are TRBV30 and TRBJ1-5; D is undetermined. CDR3 length: 15 residues. CDR1 and CDR2 from the germline V gene are GTSNPN and SVGIG (reference sequence). Trimming left V 0 bases short and J 0 bases short, with 9 bases between. CDR3 protein: CAWSVGGNSNQPQHF. In DNA, the CDR3 is TGTGCCTGGAGTGTAGGCGGAAATAGCAATCAGCCCCAGCATTTT.

V and J are TRBV19 and TRBJ1-2; 9 positions match TRBD1. Per germline, CDR1 LNHDA and CDR2 SQIVND (reference sequence). This CDR3 is built from 15 residues. The ends lost 6 bases at V and 2 bases at J; junction bases unmatched: 7. The CDR3, as DNA: TGTGCCAGTAGAGACACAGGGGGCAACAACTATGGCTACACCTTC. Protein sequence: CASRDTGGNNYGYTF.

V and J are TRBV5-1 and TRBJ1-3; D is possibly TRBD1 (6 bases). This CDR3 comprises 16 residues. The germline V gene has CDR1 SGHRS and CDR2 YFSETQ. V lost 0 bases and J 6 bases, leaving 16 bases between the germline ends. The CDR3 loop is CASSLVGGAIENTIYF. CDR3 DNA: TGCGCCAGCAGCTTGGTCGGGGGGGCGATTGAAAACACCATATATTTT.

The chain combines TRBV29-1 with TRBJ1-1; no clear D gene. There are 12 residues in the CDR3. V dropped 4 bases and J dropped 1 base, with 7 bases sitting between them. Germline CDR1 SQVTM, CDR2 ANQGSEA. The CDR3 spells CSVAQTNTEAFF. CDR3 coding DNA: TGCAGCGTTGCACAGACGAACACTGAAGCTTTCTTT.

The genes are TRBV19 and TRBJ2-7, with TRBD2 matching 9 bases. V trimming: 4 bases; J trimming: 2 bases; junction bases outside the gene matches: 6. Looked up from germline, CDR1 is LNHDA and CDR2 is SQIVND (reference sequence). The CDR3 is 15 residues long. This CDR3 is CASSNSPSGAYEQYF. The CDR3 DNA reads as TGTGCCAGTAGTAACTCCCCTAGCGGGGCCTACGAGCAGTACTTC.

The V call is TRBV5-1, the J call TRBJ1-5, with 9 bases aligning to TRBD1. V lost 0 bases, J lost 8 bases, and 3 bases stayed unmatched. This CDR3 contains 14 residues. Germline loops: CDR1 SGHRS, CDR2 YFSETQ. The CDR3 region has the DNA TGCGCCAGCAGCTTGGGACAGGGGGGCGAGCCCCAGCATTTT. As protein: CASSLGQGGEPQHF.

The chain recombines TRBV27 with TRBJ2-2; D perhaps matches TRBD2 (6 bases). This CDR3 has 14 amino acids. V gave up 5 bases and J gave up 1 base, with 8 bases separating them. Germline-derived CDR1 and CDR2 are MNHEY and SMNVEV (reference sequence). The CDR3 region is CASSHSGNTGELFF. CDR3 coding DNA: TGTGCCAGCAGTCATAGCGGGAACACCGGGGAGCTGTTTTTT.

The J gene is TRBJ1-4, the V gene TRBV3-1 (or the pseudogene TRBV3-2); 8 bases are a match to TRBD1. Per the germline V gene, CDR1 is LGHDT and CDR2 is YNNKEL (reference sequence). J gave up 8 bases and V 2 bases, and 4 bases lay outside the gene matches. This CDR3 comprises 14 residues. Written as DNA, the CDR3 is TGTGCCAGCAGCCAAAGGCAGGGGGCGGAAAAACTGTTTTTT. Translated: CASSQRQGAEKLFF.

The rearrangement links TRBV10-2 to TRBJ2-7; 9 bases match TRBD1. CDR3 length: 16 amino acids. Germline assignment: CDR1 WSHSY and CDR2 SAAADI. Trimming took 3 bases from V and 4 from J; bases not matched to a gene: 10. CDR3 residues: CASSDTSGTGFYEQYF. CDR3 nucleotide sequence: TGCGCCAGCAGTGATACCTCCGGGACAGGGTTTTACGAGCAGTACTTC.

This chain links TRBV2 with TRBJ2-2, with D possibly being TRBD1 (6 bases). Deletions cut 7 bases from V and 5 bases from J, with 17 bases between. The CDR3 is 15 amino acids. Germline V CDR1 and CDR2: SNHLY, FYNNEI. The CDR3 DNA follows: TGTGCCAGCACCCCCGACCTAGGGGGTACCGGGGAGCTGTTTTTT. Amino acid sequence: CASTPDLGGTGELFF. Using reference TRBV2 and TRBJ2-2 for the parts outside the CDR3, the full variable domain is EPEVTQTPSHQVTQMGQEVILRCVPISNHLYFYWYRQILGQKVEFLVSFYNNEISEKSEIFDDQFSVERPDGSNFTLKIRSTKLEDSAMYFCASTPDLGGTGELFFGEGSRLTVL.

This clone was seen just once. The chain has TRBV11-2 and TRBJ2-7; perhaps TRBD2 as D (5 bases). The ends were cut back, 5 bases at V and 5 bases at J, with 10 bases in the middle. The CDR3 runs 12 residues. The germline V gene encodes CDR1 SGHAT and CDR2 FQNNGV. This CDR3 reads CASSEDYHEQYF. The CDR3 DNA is TGTGCCAGCAGCGAAGACTACCACGAGCAGTACTTC.

The V gene is TRBV2, the J gene TRBJ2-7; 8 bases fit TRBD1. The junction had 9 bases not matched to a gene; V was cut back by 5 bases and J by 3 bases. Germline CDR1 is SNHLY and CDR2 is FYNNEI. This CDR3 has 15 amino acids. CDR3 protein: CASSSQGAPRYEQYF. CDR3 in DNA: TGTGCCAGCAGTTCTCAGGGGGCCCCCCGCTACGAGCAGTACTTC. Based on the CDR3 plus reference TRBV2 and TRBJ2-7, the full variable domain is EPEVTQTPSHQVTQMGQEVILRCVPISNHLYFYWYRQILGQKVEFLVSFYNNEISEKSEIFDDQFSVERPDGSNFTLKIRSTKLEDSAMYFCASSSQGAPRYEQYFGPGTRLTVT.

This chain uses TRBV19 with TRBJ2-1; 7 bases match TRBD2. This CDR3 has 15 residues. Germline values: CDR1 LNHDA, CDR2 SQIVND (reference sequence). V gave up 5 bases and J gave up 4 bases; unmatched junction bases: 8. The CDR3 DNA reads as TGTGCCAGTAGTGCCGCGGGAGAACAATACAATGAGCAGTTCTTC. It translates to CASSAAGEQYNEQFF.

V is TRBV7-9 and J is TRBJ2-1; 13 bases are shared with TRBD2. Trimming removed 4 bases from V and 5 bases from J; junction bases left unmatched: 8. CDR3 length equals 17 residues. Germline CDR1 is SEHNR and CDR2 is FQNEAQ (reference sequence). The chain's CDR3 is CASSSTSGRTQNNEQFF. CDR3 bases: TGTGCCAGCAGCTCGACTAGCGGGAGGACACAAAACAATGAGCAGTTCTTC.

This clone was observed once. CDR3 nucleotide sequence: TGTGCCAGCTCGGGAGGTCAAGAGACCCAGTACTTC. Translating gives CASSGGQETQYF. V gene TRBV11-1 combines with J gene TRBJ2-5; TRBD2 matches 7 bases. The CDR3 covers 12 residues. V shed 8 bases, J shed 2 bases, and the junction held 2 bases outside the gene matches. Germline CDR1 SGHAT, CDR2 FQDESV (reference sequence).

CDR3 protein: CSVGQEAEAFF. CDR3 sequence (DNA): TGCAGCGTTGGACAGGAGGCTGAAGCTTTCTTT. The genes are TRBV29-1 and TRBJ1-1, with D perhaps TRBD1 (6 bases). The ends were cut back, 4 bases at V and 6 bases at J, with 9 bases in the middle. The germline gives CDR1 SQVTM, CDR2 ANQGSEA. The CDR3 is 11 amino acids.

This clone has just one count. The genes are TRBV25-1 and TRBJ2-5, with D tentatively TRBD2 (6 bases). This CDR3 region has 14 residues. Germline-derived CDR1 and CDR2 are MGHDK and SYGVNS. V lost 6 bases to trimming and J lost 3 bases, with 14 bases between them. CDR3 nucleotide sequence: TGTGCCAGCAGCCACCCATGGGAGGAAGAGACCCAGTACTTC. Translating gives CASSHPWEEETQYF.

The chain has TRBV10-2 and TRBJ2-5, with D possibly TRBD1 on 5 matching bases. CDR1 and CDR2 from the germline V gene are WSHSY and SAAADI. V was trimmed by 7 bases and J by 0 bases, leaving 12 bases between them. The CDR3 runs to 14 residues. CDR3 nucleotides: TGCGCCAGCACAGGGTTTGGAGACCAAGAGACCCAGTACTTC. This codes for CASTGFGDQETQYF.

The chain employs TRBV25-1 and TRBJ1-1; a possible D gene is TRBD1 (5 bases). V was pared by 0 bases and J by 1 base, with 12 bases between. Germline V lookup: CDR1 MGHDK, CDR2 SYGVNS. The CDR3 is made up of 16 amino acids. The CDR3 DNA reads as TGTGCCAGCAGTGAATATTTTGTGGGGCAGAACACTGAAGCTTTCTTT. This encodes CASSEYFVGQNTEAFF.

The rearrangement joins TRBV18 to TRBJ1-3; 9 nucleotides line up with TRBD1. Trimming cost V 3 bases and J 0 bases; bases outside gene matches: 9. The germline gives CDR1 KGHSH, CDR2 LQKENI. The CDR3 spans 18 residues. The CDR3 loop is CASSPTIGQGYSGNTIYF. The CDR3 DNA sequence: TGTGCCAGCTCACCGACGATCGGACAGGGGTACTCTGGAAACACCATATATTTT.

This clone has a single count. The chain combines TRBV28 with TRBJ1-5; D is perhaps TRBD1 (5 bases). CDR3 size: 15 residues. Looked up from germline, CDR1 is MDHEN and CDR2 is SYDVKM. The ends were cut back, 1 base at V and 4 bases at J, with 11 bases in the middle. The CDR3 DNA follows: TGTGCCAGCAGTTTATCACAGGTTCGGAATCAGCCCCAGCATTTT. This sequence encodes CASSLSQVRNQPQHF.